This entry lists 20 T cell receptor beta chains sequenced from one sample in a study of long-term antiretroviral therapy in people with HIV. Runs used v3.0 of the immunoSEQ assay and were done at survey level. This table comes from immunoSEQ multiplex PCR, and its TCRdb copy is limited to in-frame clones, with some not included. In the table there are around 40,000 clones, 75% to 90% of which are singletons. The sequencing used unsorted PBMCs, collected 2.2 years after starting antiretroviral therapy. Every receptor here comes from a man between 18 and 35 years old with HIV.

The rearrangement links TRBV25-1 to TRBJ1-2; 8 bases match TRBD1. Germline loops: CDR1 MGHDK, CDR2 SYGVNS. J gave up 3 bases and V 5 bases, and 8 bases lay outside the gene matches. This CDR3 is built from 15 residues. Written as DNA, the CDR3 is TGTGCCAGCAGTTTCGCGGACAGGGCTGACTATGGCTACACCTTC. It yields the protein CASSFADRADYGYTF.

The chain links TRBV4-1 to TRBJ1-4; D is ambiguous. The V gene's germline CDR1 is MGHRA and CDR2 YSYEKL. The CDR3 totals 15 residues. V lost 4 bases and J 3 bases, leaving 12 bases between the germline ends. The CDR3 loop reads CASSPLFVSNEKLFF. CDR3 DNA: TGCGCCAGCAGCCCACTTTTTGTGTCTAATGAAAAACTGTTTTTT.

V is TRBV5-6 and J is TRBJ2-4, with D unresolved. The CDR3 extends over 14 amino acids. Deletions cut 5 bases from V and 0 bases from J, with 9 bases between. Germline V gene data show CDR1 as SGHDT and CDR2 as YYEEEE. This CDR3 is CASSKAVAKNIQYF. Here the CDR3 DNA reads TGTGCCAGCAGTAAGGCAGTAGCCAAAAACATTCAGTACTTC. Combining the CDR3 with reference TRBV5-6 and TRBJ2-4 gives the whole variable domain DAGVTQSPTHLIKTRGQQVTLRCSPKSGHDTVSWYQQALGQGPQFIFQYYEEEERQRGNFPDRFSGHQFPNYSSELNVNALLLGDSALYLCASSKAVAKNIQYFGAGTRLSVL.

This chain joins TRBV9 and TRBJ1-1; D call uncertain. The germline V gene has CDR1 SGDLS and CDR2 YYNGEE. The CDR3 sequence is 13 residues long. V was trimmed by 3 bases and J by 2 bases, leaving 8 bases between them. CDR3 bases: TGTGCCAGCAGCGAGGGAGGCAACACTGAAGCTTTCTTT. This translates into CASSEGGNTEAFF.

This clone was detected once. The CDR3 here is CASSPSGTIIGNTIYF. The DNA for the CDR3 is TGCGCCAGCAGCCCTTCGGGCACGATTATTGGAAACACCATATATTTT. The chain couples TRBV4-1 to TRBJ1-3; D unresolved. Germline V CDR1 and CDR2: MGHRA, YSYEKL. This CDR3 has 16 residues. Deletions cut 4 bases from V and 3 bases from J, with 16 bases between.

The chain is built from TRBV6-1 and TRBJ1-5; unclear D gene. In germline, CDR1 is MNHNS, CDR2 SASEGT. Between the trimmed V and J ends, which lost 5 bases and 6 bases, there was a span of 17 bases. There are 15 residues in the CDR3. The CDR3 loop is CASSLGWEAGQPQHF. DNA for the CDR3: TGTGCCAGCAGTCTAGGATGGGAGGCAGGTCAGCCCCAGCATTTT.

The CDR3 sequence: CASTREGYGYTF. The CDR3 nucleotides read TGTGCCAGCACCAGGGAGGGGTATGGCTACACCTTC. The chain joins TRBV6-1 to TRBJ1-2; TRBD1 might be the D (5 bases). This CDR3 region has 12 residues. Germline CDR1 and CDR2: MNHNS and SASEGT. With 7 bases removed from V and 5 bases from J, the gap between germline ends came to 11 bases.

This sequence joins TRBV5-5 and TRBJ2-5; 12 bases are shared with TRBD1. Germline V gives CDR1 SGHKS, CDR2 YYEKEE (reference sequence). The CDR3 is 16 amino acids. With 3 bases clipped from V and 4 bases from J, the junction kept 7 bases outside the gene matches. The CDR3 spells CASSSSRDRGLETQYF. Here the CDR3 DNA reads TGTGCCAGCAGCTCGTCCCGGGACAGGGGGCTAGAGACCCAGTACTTC. Supplemented by reference TRBV5-5 and TRBJ2-5, the full variable domain reads DAGVTQSPTHLIKTRGQQVTLRCSPISGHKSVSWYQQVLGQGPQFIFQYYEKEERGRGNFPDRFSARQFPNYSSELNVNALLLGDSALYLCASSSSRDRGLETQYFGPGTRLLVL.

The chain couples TRBV27 to TRBJ2-7; the match to TRBD1 covers 9 bases. From germline, CDR1 is MNHEY and CDR2 SMNVEV (reference sequence). V lost 5 bases and J lost 9; bases outside the gene matches: 14. The CDR3 extends over 15 amino acids. DNA for the CDR3: TGTGCCAGCAGTCCTGGGACAGGGAGGGTTGTATCGCAGTACTTC. It encodes CASSPGTGRVVSQYF.

V gene TRBV5-8 combines with J gene TRBJ2-3; D gene ambiguous. CDR3 length: 16 amino acids. V dropped 0 bases and J dropped 1 base, with 12 bases sitting between them. From germline, CDR1 is SGHTS and CDR2 YDEGEE. CDR3 residues: CASSLGAFPGTDTQYF. CDR3 nucleotides: TGTGCCAGCAGCTTGGGAGCCTTCCCTGGCACAGATACGCAGTATTTT.

The chain links TRBV7-2 to TRBJ2-7; D is undetermined. V lost 2 bases and J lost 1, with 12 bases in between. The CDR3 covers 15 residues. The germline V gene has CDR1 SGHTA and CDR2 FQGNSA. The CDR3 sequence: CASSLRGPPSYEQYF. The CDR3 nucleotides read TGTGCCAGCAGCTTAAGAGGACCACCATCCTACGAGCAGTACTTC. Variable domain in full (rest from reference TRBV7-2 and TRBJ2-7): GAGVSQSPSNKVTEKGKDVELRCDPISGHTALYWYRQSLGQGLEFLIYFQGNSAPDKSGLPSDRFSAERTGGSVSTLTIQRTQQEDSAVYLCASSLRGPPSYEQYFGPGTRLTVT.

The chain joins TRBV4-2 to TRBJ2-1; either TRBD1 or TRBD2 may supply D (6 bases each). This CDR3 is built from 12 residues. Germline V gene data show CDR1 as LGHNA and CDR2 as YNFKEQ. Trimming pared 3 bases from V and 16 bases from J, leaving 16 bases between. DNA for the CDR3: TGTGCCAGCAGCCATTGGGGGGCCACCTTATTCTTC. Amino acids: CASSHWGATLFF.

This clone turned up a few times. The chain couples TRBV2 to TRBJ2-7; no definite D call. Germline V gene sequence: CDR1 SNHLY, CDR2 FYNNEI. Trimming removed 6 bases at V and 3 bases at J, with 6 bases between. The length of the CDR3 is 11 residues. Here the CDR3 reads CASSDIYEQYF. CDR3 coding DNA: TGTGCCAGCAGCGACATCTACGAGCAGTACTTC.

The chain is built from TRBV6-1 and TRBJ1-3, with 9 positions matching TRBD1. The germline V gene has CDR1 MNHNS and CDR2 SASEGT. The CDR3 spans 17 residues. V shed 2 bases and J 0 bases; nucleotides not matched to a gene: 5. The CDR3 loop reads CASSERQGVISGNTIYF. CDR3 nucleotides: TGTGCCAGCAGTGAAAGACAGGGGGTCATCTCTGGAAACACCATATATTTT.

The chain couples TRBV27 to TRBJ1-1; 7 bases match TRBD1. The V and J ends lost 7 bases and 7 bases, in that order; junction bases with no gene match: 6. The CDR3 loop spans 12 amino acids. The germline CDR1 and CDR2 sequences are MNHEY and SMNVEV (reference sequence). The CDR3 sequence is CASTTGVGEAFF. For the CDR3, the DNA is TGTGCCAGCACCACAGGGGTTGGTGAAGCTTTCTTT.

The chain links TRBV7-6 to TRBJ1-4; D is ambiguous. V was pared by 5 bases and J by 3 bases, with 13 bases between. The germline V gene has CDR1 SGHVS and CDR2 FNYEAQ. CDR3 length: 15 amino acids. The CDR3 here is CASSLTEAPNEKLFF. The CDR3 DNA sequence: TGTGCCAGCAGCCTCACAGAGGCTCCTAATGAAAAACTGTTTTTT.

The chain couples TRBV7-2 to TRBJ2-2; 10 bases map to TRBD2. The J segment lost 3 bases and the V segment lost 3 bases, leaving 4 bases of the junction unmatched. This CDR3 has 16 residues. Germline assignment: CDR1 SGHTA and CDR2 FQGNSA. CDR3 sequence: CASSFGAGGYTGELFF. CDR3 DNA: TGTGCCAGCAGCTTCGGAGCGGGGGGGTACACCGGGGAGCTGTTTTTT.

The gene calls are TRBV5-5 and TRBJ1-6, with 7 bases identical to TRBD1. V lost 2 bases to trimming and J lost 0 bases; unmatched junction nucleotides: 8. The CDR3 runs to 18 residues. Germline V gene data show CDR1 as SGHKS and CDR2 as YYEKEE (reference sequence). As DNA, the CDR3 is TGTGCCAGCAGCTTCCGGACAGGAAGGAGCTCCTATAATTCACCCCTCCACTTT. It specifies CASSFRTGRSSYNSPLHF.

This chain joins TRBV9 and TRBJ1-2; 7 nucleotides agree with TRBD1. The CDR3 covers 18 residues. Trimming cost V 4 bases and J 5 bases; bases outside gene matches: 20. Germline V gene data show CDR1 as SGDLS and CDR2 as YYNGEE. The CDR3, as DNA: TGTGCCAGCAGCCCACACTTCGGGACAGCCGCCTTGGGGTATGGCTACACCTTC. This encodes CASSPHFGTAALGYGYTF. The entire variable domain, with the rest obtained from reference TRBV9 and TRBJ1-2, is as follows: DSGVTQTPKHLITATGQRVTLRCSPRSGDLSVYWYQQSLDQGLQFLIQYYNGEERAKGNILERFSAQQFPDLHSELNLSSLELGDSALYFCASSPHFGTAALGYGYTFGSGTRLTVV.

The V and J genes are TRBV4-1 and TRBJ1-5; 7 nucleotides agree with TRBD1. This CDR3 is 15 amino acids long. Germline V gene sequence: CDR1 MGHRA, CDR2 YSYEKL. Losses at the gene ends were 1 base for V and 6 bases for J; bases not matched to a gene: 6. The DNA of the CDR3 is TGCGCCAGCAGCCAAGCGGGTACAGGGGTTCAGCCCCAGCATTTT. It codes for CASSQAGTGVQPQHF.